Listed below are T cell receptor beta chains from one sample, sequenced in a study of blood T cell repertoires in COVID-19. Produced via immunoSEQ multiplex PCR; TCRdb's table is partial and in-frame only. There are a few hundred thousand clones in the sample; about nine tenths occur only once, and approximately 13% lies in the top ten. What was sequenced was peripheral blood. These receptors were obtained from an older woman with acute or convalescent COVID-19. Both conserved end residues are part of each CDR3. D genes are given only for firm matches. Size is omitted from some rows. Given values are once, few, many or a class for expanded clones.

>TRBV7-8|TRBJ1-3|once|TRBD1
CASSAQDRGRVGNTIYF
TGTGCCAGCAGCGCCCAAGACAGGGGGCGCGTTGGAAACACCATATATTTT
>TRBV27|TRBJ1-6|NA|NA
CASSSPQGRVLPLHF
TGTGCCAGCAGTTCCCCACAGGGTAGGGTATTACCCCTCCACTTT
>TRBV28|TRBJ1-5|NA|TRBD1
CASRTGFQPQHF
TGTGCCAGCCGGACAGGCTTTCAGCCCCAGCATTTT
>TRBV5-1|TRBJ2-2|NA|TRBD2
CASSFREVGNTGELFF
TGCGCCAGCAGCTTCCGGGAGGTCGGGAACACCGGGGAGCTGTTTTTT
>TRBV29-1|TRBJ1-2|NA|TRBD1
CLTGDRSNYGYTF
TGCTTGACAGGGGACAGGTCCAACTATGGCTACACCTTC
>TRBV7-3|TRBJ2-1|NA|NA
CASSSGVDNEQFF
TGTGCCAGCAGCTCCGGGGTTGACAATGAGCAGTTCTTC
>TRBV4-3|TRBJ2-3|NA|NA
CASSGHTDTQYF
TGCGCCAGCAGCGGGCACACAGATACGCAGTATTTT
>TRBV28|TRBJ1-4|NA|NA
CASSAGLYYEKLFF
TGTGCCAGCAGTGCGGGACTGTACTATGAAAAACTGTTTTTT
>TRBV27|TRBJ2-2|once|TRBD1
CASRIQGVDTGELFF
TGTGCCAGCAGAATACAGGGGGTGGACACCGGGGAGCTGTTTTTT
>TRBV13|TRBJ2-7|NA|TRBD2
CASSISGVLYEQYF
TGTGCCAGCAGCATTAGCGGGGTCCTATACGAGCAGTACTTC
>TRBV28|TRBJ1-4|NA|TRBD1
CASSLSTGPNEKLFF
TGTGCCAGCAGTCTTTCGACAGGGCCTAATGAAAAACTGTTTTTT
>TRBV24-1|TRBJ1-1|NA|TRBD1
CATQDQGVGTEAFF
TGTGCCACCCAGGATCAGGGGGTTGGGACTGAAGCTTTCTTT
>TRBV27|TRBJ2-7|NA|NA
CASSRSGHEQYF
TGTGCCAGCAGCCGAAGCGGCCACGAGCAGTACTTC
>TRBV15|TRBJ1-5|NA|TRBD1
CATSRDAGGVQPQHF
TGTGCCACCAGCAGAGATGCAGGGGGCGTTCAGCCCCAGCATTTT
>TRBV28|TRBJ1-2|few|NA
CASSLTGLGYGYTF
TGTGCCAGCAGTTTAACAGGGCTAGGCTATGGCTACACCTTC
>TRBV9|TRBJ2-2|NA|NA
CASSVFGGRDTGELFF
TGTGCCAGCAGCGTATTCGGGGGGCGCGACACCGGGGAGCTGTTTTTT
>TRBV7-3|TRBJ2-5|NA|TRBD2
CASSWGWRGAQETQYF
TGTGCCAGCAGCTGGGGATGGCGGGGGGCACAAGAGACCCAGTACTTC
>TRBV7-9|TRBJ2-7|NA|NA
CASSLILEPYEQYF
TGTGCCAGCAGCTTAATTCTAGAGCCCTACGAGCAGTACTTC
>TRBV5-4|TRBJ2-3|NA|NA
CASSADLASSTDTQYF
TGTGCCAGCAGCGCTGATCTAGCGTCTAGCACAGATACGCAGTATTTT
>TRBV7-9|TRBJ2-4|once|TRBD2
CACGGDLAKNIQYF
TGTGCCTGCGGGGGGGACCTAGCCAAAAACATTCAGTACTTC
>TRBV6-5|TRBJ2-7|NA|TRBD2
CASTSGGGRAYEQYF
TGTGCCAGCACCTCGGGGGGCGGGAGGGCCTACGAGCAGTACTTC
>TRBV11-2|TRBJ1-1|NA|NA
CASSLMWGGGNTEAFF
TGTGCCAGCAGCTTAATGTGGGGGGGAGGGAACACTGAAGCTTTCTTT
>TRBV11-2|TRBJ2-5|NA|TRBD2
CASSDGLAETQYF
TGTGCCAGCAGCGACGGACTAGCGGAGACCCAGTACTTC
>TRBV6-1|TRBJ1-5|few|NA
CASSEAAAVYQPQHF
TGTGCCAGCAGTGAAGCCGCGGCAGTCTATCAGCCCCAGCATTTT
>TRBV3-1/TRBV3-2|TRBJ1-5|once|TRBD1
CARPGTGHNQPQHF
TGTGCCCGACCCGGGACAGGGCACAATCAGCCCCAGCATTTT
>TRBV27|TRBJ1-2|NA|NA
CASSPHGLSPGERLYGYTF
TGTGCCAGCAGTCCCCACGGTCTTTCGCCAGGGGAACGACTTTATGGCTACACCTTC
>TRBV28|TRBJ2-3|NA|TRBD2
CASSLGLAGGWDTQYF
TGTGCCAGCAGCTTGGGACTAGCGGGGGGTTGGGATACGCAGTATTTT
>TRBV10-3|TRBJ2-7|NA|NA
CAIGLFYEQYF
TGTGCCATCGGACTTTTCTACGAGCAGTACTTC
>TRBV4-3|TRBJ2-3|NA|NA
CASSLELEVSTDTQYF
TGCGCCAGCAGCCTAGAGTTAGAGGTTAGCACAGATACGCAGTATTTT